The clone carrying this TCR beta chain was detected many times. This sample was included in a study of response to subunit inactivated influenza vaccine. The CDR3 is made up of 13 amino acids. The V end lost 2 bases, the J end lost 3 bases, and 7 bases lay between the germline ends. Germline assignment: CDR1 ENHRY and CDR2 SYGVKD. TCRdb ran MiXCR on the RT-PCR reads and lists one entry per CDR3 protein. Seen here are over 400,000 distinct CDR3 sequences, 10% to 15% observed once, and the top ten hold about an eighth. This sequence originates from a man in his fifties or sixties who received an inactivated influenza vaccine. The sample here was PBMCs from blood, taken 35 to 45 days after vaccination. The genes are TRBV10-3 and TRBJ1-2; D gene unclear. The CDR3: CAISEALYYGYTF. The CDR3 bases are TGTGCCATCAGTGAGGCCCTTTACTATGGCTACACCTTC.